The rows below give T cell receptor beta chains drawn from one sample of a study of cytomegalovirus exposure and HLA in healthy donors. The method was immunoSEQ multiplex PCR; TCRdb's version includes in-frame clones alone and lacks a portion of them. The sample yields 110,000 or so clones, 82% seen once. Sequencing input: PBMCs. These receptors were collected from a woman aged 18-29 years in good health and CMV-seronegative. Each CDR3 is given with its conserved first and last residue. Each record gives: V gene, D gene, clone size, J gene, CDR3 protein, CDR3 DNA. A D gene is named only where the DNA matches it firmly. Size values are once, few and many counts, or a class for expanded clones, and some rows have none.

>TRBV27|TRBD2|-|TRBJ2-2
CASRHPWEGFGNTGELFF
TGTGCCAGCAGGCATCCTTGGGAGGGGTTTGGTAACACCGGGGAGCTGTTTTTT
>TRBV5-1|TRBD2|-|TRBJ2-3
CASGIGAGLNTQYF
TGCGCCAGCGGAATAGGAGCGGGGTTAAATACGCAGTATTTT
>TRBV7-9|TRBD1|-|TRBJ2-3
CASSSGQGGQYF
TGTGCCAGCAGTTCCGGACAGGGGGGTCAGTATTTT
>TRBV6-5|TRBD1|-|TRBJ1-1
CASSYSGQHNTEAFF
TGTGCCAGCAGTTACTCGGGACAGCATAACACTGAAGCTTTCTTT
>TRBV5-1|-|few|TRBJ1-4
CASSPPGEKLFF
TGCGCCAGCAGCCCTCCCGGGGAAAAACTGTTTTTT
>TRBV7-7|TRBD1|-|TRBJ1-5
CASSLGQGQPQHF
TGTGCTAGCAGCCTCGGACAGGGACAGCCCCAGCATTTT
>TRBV7-8|-|-|TRBJ1-6
CASSPRVNNSPLHF
TGTGCCAGCAGCCCCCGGGTCAATAATTCACCCCTCCACTTT
>TRBV4-1|-|few|TRBJ1-1
CASSPGARNTEAFF
TGCGCCAGCAGCCCGGGAGCCAGGAACACTGAAGCTTTCTTT
>TRBV28|-|-|TRBJ1-6
CASSLGGQGNSPLHF
TGTGCCAGCAGTTTAGGAGGCCAGGGGAATTCACCCCTCCACTTT
>TRBV5-8|TRBD1|-|TRBJ2-7
CASSHRTGRASEQYF
TGTGCCAGCAGCCATAGGACAGGGAGAGCATCCGAGCAGTACTTC
>TRBV27|TRBD1|-|TRBJ1-6
CASSLRGQGFSPLHF
TGTGCCAGCAGTTTAAGGGGACAGGGGTTTTCACCCCTCCACTTT
>TRBV2|TRBD1|once|TRBJ2-7
CASLGQGPFEQYF
TGTGCCAGCCTCGGACAGGGCCCATTTGAGCAGTACTTC
>TRBV4-1|TRBD1|few|TRBJ1-1
CASSPGDRANTEAFF
TGCGCCAGCAGTCCAGGGGACAGGGCTAACACTGAAGCTTTCTTT
>TRBV19|-|-|TRBJ2-5
CASSSGPKTQYF
TGTGCCAGTAGCTCAGGGCCAAAGACCCAGTACTTC
>TRBV29-1|-|-|TRBJ1-1
CSVLPLTLAEAFF
TGCAGCGTCCTACCATTGACTCTCGCTGAAGCTTTCTTT
>TRBV27|TRBD2|-|TRBJ2-3
CASSLPRKAGVADTQYF
TGTGCCAGCAGTTTACCCCGCAAAGCGGGGGTCGCAGATACGCAGTATTTT
>TRBV7-9|-|-|TRBJ2-1
CAERRGRNEQFF
TGTGCCGAACGCAGGGGGAGGAATGAGCAGTTCTTC
>TRBV4-3|-|few|TRBJ1-4
CASSQELTGSKLFF
TGCGCCAGCAGCCAAGAGTTAACAGGGTCGAAACTGTTTTTT
>TRBV28|-|-|TRBJ2-7
CASSFIVRYEQYF
TGTGCCAGCAGTTTTATCGTTCGGTACGAGCAGTACTTC
>TRBV7-9|-|-|TRBJ1-3
CALSSSGNTIYF
TGTGCCCTTTCTTCCTCTGGAAACACCATATATTTT